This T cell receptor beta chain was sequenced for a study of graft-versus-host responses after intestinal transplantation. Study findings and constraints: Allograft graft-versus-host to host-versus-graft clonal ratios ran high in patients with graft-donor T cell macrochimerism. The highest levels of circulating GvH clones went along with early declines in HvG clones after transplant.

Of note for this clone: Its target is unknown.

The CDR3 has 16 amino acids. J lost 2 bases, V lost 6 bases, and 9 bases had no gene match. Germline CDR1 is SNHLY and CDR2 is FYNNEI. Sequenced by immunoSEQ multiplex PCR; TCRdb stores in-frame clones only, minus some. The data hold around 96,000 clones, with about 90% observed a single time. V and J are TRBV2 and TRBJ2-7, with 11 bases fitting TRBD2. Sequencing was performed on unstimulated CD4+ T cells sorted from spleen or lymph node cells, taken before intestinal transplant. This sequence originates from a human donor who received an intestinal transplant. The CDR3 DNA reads TGTGCCAGCAGGGGACTTGGGACTAGCGGAACCTACGAGCAGTACTTC. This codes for CASRGLGTSGTYEQYF. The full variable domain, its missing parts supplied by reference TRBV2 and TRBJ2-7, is EPEVTQTPSHQVTQMGQEVILRCVPISNHLYFYWYRQILGQKVEFLVSFYNNEISEKSEIFDDQFSVERPDGSNFTLKIRSTKLEDSAMYFCASRGLGTSGTYEQYFGPGTRLTVT.